The 28 T cell receptor beta chains presented below share a single source sample, sequenced in a study of shared clonotypes between healthy human individuals. Data came from immunoSEQ multiplex PCR; TCRdb stores just in-frame clones and leaves some out. The table has approximately 600,000 clones, approximately 96% seen once. As defined, naive CD8 cells were CD45RO-negative and positively selected for CCR7, with terminally differentiated effector memory CD45RA+ cells excluded. Sequencing used naive CD8+ T cells sorted from blood. Source of these receptors: a woman in her 30s in good health.

The chain has TRBV7-9 and TRBJ1-5, with a weak D call TRBD1 (5 bases). The CDR3 consists of 15 residues. CDR1 SEHNR and CDR2 FQNEAQ come from the germline V gene (reference sequence). V shed 5 bases and J shed 4 bases, with 15 bases lying between them. CDR3 sequence (DNA): TGTGCCAGCAGCCAAGACGGGGCATTAAATCAGCCCCAGCATTTT. Amino acid sequence: CASSQDGALNQPQHF.

For this clone: Other DNA sequences in this sample translate to the same CDR3. The chain is built from TRBV4-1 and TRBJ2-1; D is unresolved. V was shortened by 2 bases and J by 8 bases, with 7 bases between the two germline ends. Germline assignment: CDR1 MGHRA and CDR2 YSYEKL. This CDR3 contains 12 residues. CDR3 residues: CASSQLGDEQFF. CDR3 sequence (DNA): TGCGCCAGCAGCCAACTCGGCGATGAGCAGTTCTTC.

V and J are TRBV27 and TRBJ2-7, with 9 bases identical to TRBD2. Trimming cost V 3 bases and J 7 bases; bases outside gene matches: 10. CDR3 length: 15 residues. Germline assignment: CDR1 MNHEY and CDR2 SMNVEV (reference sequence). In nucleotides, the CDR3 is TGTGCCAGCAGTTTCTTGGCGGGAGGGCCGGGGGAGCAGTACTTC. Translation gives CASSFLAGGPGEQYF.

The chain joins TRBV6-1 to TRBJ1-3; D gene ambiguous. Germline V gene lookup returns CDR1 MNHNS and CDR2 SASEGT. The V gene lost 2 bases and the J gene lost 0 bases, with 5 bases spanning the gap. CDR3 length: 14 residues. CDR3 residues: CASSESNSGNTIYF. The CDR3 DNA is TGTGCCAGCAGTGAAAGTAACTCTGGAAACACCATATATTTT.

This chain joins TRBV19 and TRBJ2-3, with 12 bases that match TRBD2. Trimming removed 4 bases from V and 5 bases from J; junction bases left unmatched: 4. Germline V gene sequence: CDR1 LNHDA, CDR2 SQIVND (reference sequence). The CDR3 spans 15 residues. The CDR3 sequence: CASSTSSGRGDTQYF. In DNA, the CDR3 is TGTGCCAGTAGTACCTCTAGCGGGAGGGGAGATACGCAGTATTTT.

On this clone: Other DNA sequences in the sample encode the same CDR3. The V gene is TRBV27, the J gene TRBJ2-7; unclear D gene. Trimming took off 5 bases at V and 1 base at J, with 3 bases between the two ends. Germline loops: CDR1 MNHEY, CDR2 SMNVEV (reference sequence). This CDR3 region has 11 residues. CDR3 protein: CASSPSYEQYF. The CDR3 DNA reads as TGTGCCAGCAGTCCTTCCTACGAGCAGTACTTC.

This chain joins TRBV28 and TRBJ2-3; the D is unclear. Germline V gene data show CDR1 as MDHEN and CDR2 as SYDVKM. This CDR3 region has 11 residues. Trimming left V 2 bases short and J 8 bases short, with 5 bases between. DNA of the CDR3: TGTGCCAGCAGTTTAGGGTCTACGCAGTATTTT. This encodes CASSLGSTQYF.

CDR3 sequence: CASSDPQGGDSPTDTQYF. CDR3 DNA sequence: TGTGCCAGCAGCGATCCTCAAGGCGGGGACAGTCCCACAGATACGCAGTATTTT. This chain joins TRBV9 and TRBJ2-3; weak D call: TRBD1 (7 bases). The germline V gene encodes CDR1 SGDLS and CDR2 YYNGEE. The CDR3 consists of 18 residues. V lost 3 bases and J lost 2, with 22 bases in between.

The J gene is TRBJ1-1, the V gene TRBV28; D is uncertain. Germline CDR1 is MDHEN and CDR2 is SYDVKM. The V end was cut by 6 bases, the J end by 7 bases, with 9 bases between. The CDR3 is made up of 11 amino acids. The CDR3 bases are TGTGCCAGCAGGTACAGCCTTGAAGCTTTCTTT. It codes for CASRYSLEAFF.

The chain combines TRBV27 with TRBJ2-7; 11 positions agree with TRBD2. V trimming: 6 bases; J trimming: 4 bases; junction bases outside the gene matches: 8. Germline V lookup: CDR1 MNHEY, CDR2 SMNVEV (reference sequence). This CDR3 has 15 residues. CDR3 bases: TGTGCCAGCAGCCCCGTGGTAGCGGGAGGGTACGAGCAGTACTTC. Translating it yields CASSPVVAGGYEQYF.

In this sample, this clone turned up once. The rearrangement joins TRBV30 to TRBJ1-4; maybe TRBD1 (6 bases). The CDR3 loop spans 14 amino acids. The germline V and J ends were trimmed by 4 bases and 11 bases, with 20 bases remaining between them. From germline, CDR1 is GTSNPN and CDR2 SVGIG (reference sequence). The DNA for the CDR3 is TGTGCCTGGACGGATCCCCTGAATAGGGGGAAACTGTTTTTT. Translation: CAWTDPLNRGKLFF.

V gene TRBV28 combines with J gene TRBJ2-1; tentatively, D is TRBD2 (5 bases). Germline V gene lookup returns CDR1 MDHEN and CDR2 SYDVKM. This CDR3 spans 14 amino acids. V shed 5 bases and J shed 4 bases, with 12 bases lying between them. The CDR3 here is CASSTPGGYNEQFF. CDR3 in DNA: TGTGCCAGCAGTACACCAGGAGGATACAATGAGCAGTTCTTC.

In this sample, this clone turned up once. The gene calls are TRBV6-1 and TRBJ2-3; D is ambiguous. Between the trimmed V and J ends, which lost 2 bases and 4 bases, there was a span of 4 bases. From germline, CDR1 is MNHNS and CDR2 SASEGT. CDR3 length: 12 amino acids. CDR3 DNA sequence: TGTGCCAGCAGTGAACTTCCAGATACGCAGTATTTT. This codes for CASSELPDTQYF.

The chain has TRBV28 and TRBJ2-6, with 8 nucleotides matching TRBD1. Trimming took 7 bases from V and 0 from J; bases not matched to a gene: 8. The CDR3 is 17 residues long. Per germline, CDR1 MDHEN and CDR2 SYDVKM. The CDR3 DNA follows: TGTGCCAGCACCTCGGGACAGGTTTACTCTGGGGCCAACGTCCTGACTTTC. Its translation: CASTSGQVYSGANVLTF.

The V gene is TRBV4-2, the J gene TRBJ2-6; possible D gene TRBD2, 6 bases. Trimming stripped 4 bases from V and 2 bases from J, with 15 bases between. Per the germline V gene, CDR1 is LGHNA and CDR2 is YNFKEQ. The CDR3 spans 17 residues. The CDR3 coding sequence is TGTGCCAGCAGCCCCGCACCGTGGGGGGCTGGGGCCAACGTCCTGACTTTC. It translates to CASSPAPWGAGANVLTF.

Turning to this clone: Additional DNA sequences in this sample encode the identical CDR3. CDR3 nucleotides: TGTGCCAGCAGCCGGGACAGCTACGAGCAGTACTTC. Its protein product is CASSRDSYEQYF. This chain connects TRBV5-4 to TRBJ2-7; 7 bases fit TRBD1. CDR1 and CDR2 from the germline V gene are SGHNT and YYREEE (reference sequence). V lost 4 bases to trimming and J lost 3 bases; unmatched junction nucleotides: 1. The CDR3 runs to 12 residues. Supplemented by reference TRBV5-4 and TRBJ2-7, the full variable domain reads ETGVTQSPTHLIKTRGQQVTLRCSSQSGHNTVSWYQQALGQGPQFIFQYYREEENGRGNFPPRFSGLQFPNYSSELNVNALELDDSALYLCASSRDSYEQYFGPGTRLTVT.

The chain joins TRBV6-4 to TRBJ2-1; 8 positions match TRBD2. CDR1 and CDR2 from the germline V gene are MRHNA and SNTAGT. Unmatched junction bases numbered 1, after V lost 3 bases and J lost 9 bases. This CDR3 has 12 residues. In DNA, the CDR3 is TGTGCCAGCAGTGAGAGCGGGAGTGAGCAGTTCTTC. Translated: CASSESGSEQFF.

This chain joins TRBV9 and TRBJ1-1; D gene unclear. Germline-derived CDR1 and CDR2 are SGDLS and YYNGEE. V was shortened by 0 bases and J by 1 base, with 10 bases between the two germline ends. The CDR3 is made up of 15 amino acids. CDR3 sequence (DNA): TGTGCCAGCAGCGTAGGAGGCAGCCCGAACACTGAAGCTTTCTTT. Translation gives CASSVGGSPNTEAFF.

The chain recombines TRBV28 with TRBJ2-7; TRBD2 aligns across 9 bases. V trimming: 4 bases; J trimming: 4 bases; junction bases outside the gene matches: 14. CDR1 and CDR2 (germline): MDHEN, SYDVKM. The CDR3 has 17 residues. DNA of the CDR3: TGTGCCAGCAGTTCCAAGGGCGGGAGGGCCATCGCGTACGAGCAGTACTTC. It yields the protein CASSSKGGRAIAYEQYF.

This clone was observed a single time. The chain has TRBV30 and TRBJ1-1, with D perhaps TRBD1 (5 bases). The V and J ends lost 1 base and 7 bases respectively, with 19 bases between them. In germline, CDR1 is GTSNPN, CDR2 SVGIG (reference sequence). The CDR3 runs 15 residues. The CDR3 DNA reads TGTGCCTGGAGTGCGCCTCCGGGGGGAAATCTTGAAGCTTTCTTT. Translating gives CAWSAPPGGNLEAFF.

The V call is TRBV29-1, the J call TRBJ2-5; no firm D call. Near its end, the DNA agrees better with TRBJ2-7, so the J call may be wrong. CDR1 and CDR2 from the germline V gene are SQVTM and ANQGSEA. This CDR3 is 12 amino acids long. CDR3: CSVEPNSAEQYF. DNA of the CDR3: TGCAGCGTCGAACCGAACTCGGCCGAGCAGTACTTC.

V usage is TRBV7-9 and J usage is TRBJ2-1; 8 nucleotides align to TRBD2. CDR1 and CDR2 from the germline V gene are SEHNR and FQNEAQ (reference sequence). With V trimmed by 0 bases and J by 6 bases, 4 bases remained unmatched. The CDR3 runs to 15 residues. CDR3 in DNA: TGTGCCAGCAGCTTAGCGGGACTAGTGAGCAATGAGCAGTTCTTC. Its protein is CASSLAGLVSNEQFF.

The chain combines TRBV28 with TRBJ2-7; D possibly corresponds to TRBD1 (6 bases). V dropped 7 bases and J dropped 8 bases, with 18 bases sitting between them. The CDR3 extends over 13 amino acids. Germline V CDR1 and CDR2: MDHEN, SYDVKM. The CDR3: CASKWQGSLQQYF. The CDR3 nucleotides read TGTGCCAGCAAATGGCAGGGGTCTCTCCAGCAGTACTTC.

The rearrangement links TRBV6-5 to TRBJ2-3, with a possible D match to TRBD1 (5 bases). CDR1 and CDR2 from the germline V gene are MNHEY and SVGAGI. The CDR3 consists of 15 residues. The germline V and J ends were trimmed by 10 bases and 1 base, with 18 bases remaining between them. The CDR3 region has the DNA TGTGCCACGAATCCCCAGGGATCCCGCACAGATACGCAGTATTTT. Encoded protein: CATNPQGSRTDTQYF.

J is TRBJ2-7 and V is TRBV28; 7 positions agree with TRBD1. CDR3 size: 15 residues. The junction had 10 bases not matched to a gene; V was cut back by 7 bases and J by 1 base. The germline V gene encodes CDR1 MDHEN and CDR2 SYDVKM. In nucleotides, the CDR3 is TGTGCCAGCACCGTACAGGGGAGCCCATCCTACGAGCAGTACTTC. Protein sequence: CASTVQGSPSYEQYF.

This rearrangement joins TRBV13 to TRBJ2-7, with 8 bases that match TRBD2. Germline V CDR1 and CDR2: PRHDT, FYEKMQ (reference sequence). Trimming took 3 bases from V and 5 from J; bases not matched to a gene: 6. The CDR3 contains 14 residues. This chain's CDR3 is CASSFREGRDEQYF. The CDR3 DNA reads TGTGCCAGCAGCTTCCGGGAGGGCCGCGACGAGCAGTACTTC.

The chain combines TRBV11-2 with TRBJ2-7; the match to TRBD2 covers 12 bases. Germline CDR1 SGHAT, CDR2 FQNNGV. The CDR3 sequence is 14 residues long. V trimming: 5 bases; J trimming: 3 bases; junction bases outside the gene matches: 2. The CDR3 protein is CASSATSGGYEQYF. CDR3 in DNA: TGTGCCAGCAGCGCGACTAGCGGGGGCTACGAGCAGTACTTC.

The chain recombines TRBV11-2 with TRBJ1-4; no clear D. Germline-derived CDR1 and CDR2 are SGHAT and FQNNGV. V gave up 5 bases and J gave up 10 bases, with 14 bases separating them. The CDR3 length is 13 residues. The CDR3 protein is CASSEVHGGKLFF. DNA for the CDR3: TGTGCCAGCAGCGAAGTGCACGGTGGAAAACTGTTTTTT.